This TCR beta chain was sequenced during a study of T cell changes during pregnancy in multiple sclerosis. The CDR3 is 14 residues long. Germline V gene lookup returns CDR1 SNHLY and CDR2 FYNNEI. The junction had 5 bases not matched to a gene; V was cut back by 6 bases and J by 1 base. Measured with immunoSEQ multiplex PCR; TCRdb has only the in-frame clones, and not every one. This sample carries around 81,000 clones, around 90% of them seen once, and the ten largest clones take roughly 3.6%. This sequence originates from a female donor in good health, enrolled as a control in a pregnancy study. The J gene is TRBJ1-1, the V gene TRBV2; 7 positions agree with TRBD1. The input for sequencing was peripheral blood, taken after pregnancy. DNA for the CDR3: TGTGCCAGCAGAGAACGACAGGGGAACACTGAAGCTTTCTTT. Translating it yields CASRERQGNTEAFF. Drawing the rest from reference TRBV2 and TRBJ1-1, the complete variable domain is EPEVTQTPSHQVTQMGQEVILRCVPISNHLYFYWYRQILGQKVEFLVSFYNNEISEKSEIFDDQFSVERPDGSNFTLKIRSTKLEDSAMYFCASRERQGNTEAFFGQGTRLTVV.